A selection of T cell receptor beta chains follows, all from one sample in a study of CDR3 diversity in severe acne. In TCRdb, the PCR reads were re-called with MiXCR into one record per CDR3 protein. This sample has roughly 100,000 distinct CDR3 sequences, with roughly 51% found just once. Sequencing input: blood. The source of these receptors is a male donor with acne. Each CDR3 is given with its conserved first and last residue. D genes are given only for firm matches. For some rows the clone size is stated as once, few or many, or as a class when expanded; others skip it.

J	V	D	size	CDR3	DNA
TRBJ2-5	TRBV20-1	.	few	CSARAPRALGETQYF	TGCAGTGCTAGAGCCCCCCGGGCCCTGGGAGAGACCCAGTACTTC
TRBJ1-3	TRBV10-3	.	few	CATNPGGSGNTIYF	TGTGCCACCAACCCGGGAGGGTCTGGAAACACCATATATTTT
TRBJ1-2	TRBV10-3	.	.	CTISEGGHGYGYTF	TGTACCATCAGTGAAGGGGGGCATGGCTATGGCTACACCTTC
TRBJ1-1	TRBV7-9	.	.	CASSLARENTEAFF	TGTGCCAGCAGCTTAGCAAGAGAGAACACTGAAGCTTTCTTT
TRBJ2-5	TRBV7-3	TRBD1	.	CASSSGTGVETQYF	TGTGCCAGCAGCTCAGGGACAGGGGTCGAGACCCAGTACTTC
TRBJ2-1	TRBV19	TRBD2	many	CASSKAGEGNEQFF	TGTGCCAGTAGTAAGGCGGGGGAGGGCAATGAGCAGTTCTTC
TRBJ1-1	TRBV29-1	.	.	CSVERAGMNTEAFF	TGCAGCGTTGAGCGTGCGGGCATGAACACTGAAGCTTTCTTT
TRBJ2-1	TRBV7-3	TRBD2	.	CASSLDVGLAGDNEQFF	TGTGCCAGCAGCTTAGATGTAGGACTAGCGGGGGACAATGAGCAGTTCTTC
TRBJ1-1	TRBV24-1	.	few	CATSRTDTEAFF	TGTGCCACCAGTAGAACGGACACTGAAGCTTTCTTT
TRBJ2-5	TRBV11-1	TRBD2	.	CASSLEYGRGRETQYF	TGTGCCAGCAGCTTAGAGTACGGGAGGGGTCGGGAGACCCAGTACTTC
TRBJ2-5	TRBV6-6	TRBD1	.	CASSGGTGGFVDQETQYF	TGTGCCAGCAGCGGGGGGACAGGGGGTTTCGTGGACCAAGAGACCCAGTACTTC
TRBJ2-7	TRBV20-1	.	few	CSASKGGYEQYF	TGCAGTGCTAGTAAAGGAGGGTACGAGCAGTACTTC
TRBJ2-6	TRBV7-2	.	.	CASSLWGSLTSGANVLTF	TGTGCCAGCAGCTTATGGGGCAGCCTTACTTCTGGGGCCAACGTCCTGACTTTC
TRBJ2-7	TRBV7-3	TRBD1	few	CASSPGTGGYEQYF	TGTGCCAGCAGCCCCGGGACAGGGGGCTACGAGCAGTACTTC
TRBJ2-2	TRBV7-2	TRBD1	many	CASSPWAQQGDWMDTGELFF	TGTGCCAGCAGCCCCTGGGCTCAACAGGGGGACTGGATGGACACCGGGGAGCTGTTTTTT
TRBJ2-3	TRBV7-9	.	.	CASNPDGGWDSYTQYF	TGTGCCAGCAACCCCGACGGCGGATGGGATTCATATACGCAGTATTTT
TRBJ2-7	TRBV4-1	TRBD2	few	CASSQPSGSRSEQYF	TGCGCCAGCAGCCAGCCTAGCGGGAGTAGGTCCGAGCAGTACTTC
TRBJ2-5	TRBV20-1	.	.	CSAGRTGETQCF	TGCAGTGCAGGGAGGACGGGAGAGACCCAGTGCTTC
TRBJ1-2	TRBV6-1	TRBD1	.	CASSLRDSPNYGYTF	TGTGCCAGCAGTCTCAGGGACAGCCCGAACTATGGCTACACCTTC
TRBJ2-5	TRBV24-1	.	.	CATSDVRKGQETQYF	TGTGCCACCAGTGATGTCCGGAAGGGGCAGGAGACCCAGTACTTC
TRBJ1-4	TRBV3-1	.	few	CASSQSQKLFF	TGTGCCAGCAGCCAGAGTCAAAAACTGTTTTTT
TRBJ2-1	TRBV15	TRBD1	many	CATSRVGTGNEQFF	TGTGCCACCAGCAGAGTAGGGACAGGGAATGAGCAGTTCTTC
TRBJ1-1	TRBV20-1	.	.	CSARTRDMELPPTEAFF	TGCAGTGCTAGAACCCGGGACATGGAGTTGCCGCCGACTGAAGCTTTCTTT
TRBJ2-7	TRBV29-1	TRBD1	.	CSVDALGQGADEQYF	TGCAGCGTTGACGCGTTGGGACAGGGGGCTGACGAGCAGTACTTC
TRBJ1-1	TRBV29-1	.	.	CSVEDSTNTEAFF	TGCAGCGTTGAAGATTCGACGAACACTGAAGCTTTCTTT
TRBJ2-2	TRBV10-3	.	.	CAISERENTGELFF	TGTGCCATCAGTGAGCGGGAGAACACCGGGGAGCTGTTTTTT
TRBJ1-2	TRBV2	TRBD1	.	CASSGQGYTF	TGTGCCAGCTCGGGACAGGGGTACACCTTC
TRBJ2-1	TRBV4-1	TRBD2	.	CASSHARTSGDVDEQFF	TGCGCCAGCAGCCATGCCCGGACTAGCGGTGATGTCGATGAGCAGTTCTTC
TRBJ2-5	TRBV2	TRBD2	.	CASVGWGLAGEETQYF	TGTGCCAGCGTGGGCTGGGGACTAGCGGGAGAAGAGACCCAGTACTTC
TRBJ2-3	TRBV6-1	TRBD1	few	CASSGTGGGLTDTQYF	TGTGCCAGCAGTGGGACAGGGGGCGGTTTGACAGATACGCAGTATTTT
TRBJ2-5	TRBV4-1	.	.	CASSPAALETQYF	TGCGCCAGCAGCCCGGCGGCTTTAGAGACCCAGTACTTC
TRBJ1-1	TRBV14	.	.	CASSQELSYTEAFF	TGTGCCAGCAGCCAAGAGTTAAGTTACACTGAAGCTTTCTTT
TRBJ1-1	TRBV7-9	.	many	CASSIGSPGAEAFF	TGTGCCAGCAGCATAGGTAGCCCAGGGGCTGAAGCTTTCTTT
TRBJ2-2	TRBV5-6	.	many	CASSFSHTGELFF	TGTGCCAGCAGCTTTAGTCACACCGGGGAGCTGTTTTTT
TRBJ2-1	TRBV20-1	TRBD2	medium-sized	CSASGRAAYNEQFF	TGCAGTGCTAGCGGGAGGGCCGCCTACAATGAGCAGTTCTTC
TRBJ2-7	TRBV3-1	.	many	CASSQWTYEQYF	TGTGCCAGCAGCCAATGGACCTACGAGCAGTACTTC
TRBJ2-5	TRBV20-1	TRBD1	.	CSAGTVMVETQYF	TGCAGTGCTGGGACAGTGATGGTGGAGACCCAGTACTTC
TRBJ2-5	TRBV5-6	TRBD1	few	CASSASGQKYQETQYF	TGTGCCAGCAGCGCCTCGGGACAGAAGTACCAAGAGACCCAGTACTTC
TRBJ2-3	TRBV2	TRBD2	many	CASLPFGSGRTDTQYF	TGTGCCAGCCTCCCCTTTGGTAGCGGGAGAACAGATACGCAGTATTTT
TRBJ2-3	TRBV20-1	.	many	CSAIAELLTDTQYF	TGCAGTGCTATCGCCGAGCTCCTCACAGATACGCAGTATTTT
TRBJ1-1	TRBV7-9	.	many	CASSLGSGTEAFF	TGTGCCAGCAGCTTAGGATCCGGCACTGAAGCTTTCTTT
TRBJ1-5	TRBV7-8	.	.	CASTLGTGGQPQHF	TGTGCCAGCACCCTCGGGACGGGTGGTCAGCCCCAGCATTTT
TRBJ2-3	TRBV29-1	TRBD2	many	CSVRLAGGRTDTQYF	TGCAGCGTTCGACTAGCGGGAGGTCGCACAGATACGCAGTATTTT
TRBJ2-3	TRBV2	TRBD2	.	CAILAGHTDTQYF	TGTGCCATACTAGCGGGACACACAGATACGCAGTATTTT
TRBJ2-5	TRBV20-1	.	.	CSASSPGEEEETQYF	TGCAGTGCCAGTTCCCCGGGGGAGGAAGAAGAGACCCAGTACTTC
TRBJ2-7	TRBV10-1	.	few	CASSDTIYEQYF	TGCGCCAGCAGTGACACAATCTACGAGCAGTACTTC
TRBJ2-3	TRBV5-6	TRBD2	many	CASSLASLAGGGDTQYF	TGTGCCAGCAGCTTGGCCTCCCTAGCGGGAGGGGGGGATACGCAGTATTTT
TRBJ2-2	TRBV5-5	.	.	CASSQEGAGTRELFF	TGCGCCAGCAGCCAAGAAGGGGCAGGAACCAGGGAGCTGTTTTTT
TRBJ1-6	TRBV20-1	TRBD1	many	CSAPQQGVYSPLHF	TGCAGTGCTCCCCAACAGGGGGTTTATTCACCCCTCCACTTT
TRBJ2-3	TRBV6-4	.	many	CASSDSNGKGDTQYF	TGTGCCAGCAGTGACTCGAACGGGAAAGGCGATACGCAGTATTTT